This T cell receptor (beta chain) was found in a study of blood T cell repertoires in COVID-19. Background on the study: The study drew acute and convalescent COVID-19 samples from the United States, Italy and Spain. From T cells, B-cell-depleted T cells, or PBMCs came the material, which was cDNA or gDNA.

Germline CDR1 SGHAT, CDR2 FQNNGV. Trimming stripped 2 bases from V and 4 bases from J, with 8 bases between. This CDR3 has 13 residues. This clone was observed a single time. TCRdb's copy holds only in-frame clones and misses some; the assay was immunoSEQ multiplex PCR. The table has 200,000 to 250,000 clones, roughly 84% seen once. Sequencing was carried out using peripheral blood. This chain joins TRBV11-2 and TRBJ2-5, with D possibly being TRBD2 (5 bases). This receptor was identified in an older woman with acute or convalescent COVID-19. The CDR3 DNA sequence: TGTGCCAGCAGCTTATTTGGAGGAGAGACCCAGTACTTC. Its protein is CASSLFGGETQYF.